One sample yielded the 22 T cell receptor beta chains listed below, sequenced in a study of blood T cell repertoires in COVID-19. Some clones are missing from TCRdb's copy, which holds only in-frame ones; the method was immunoSEQ multiplex PCR. The table records 200,000 to 250,000 clones, under 90% of them present only once. Source material: PBMCs or T cells enriched from blood (not recorded which). Every receptor here comes from a man in his sixties who had recovered from COVID-19.

The V and J genes are TRBV2 and TRBJ2-1; D is ambiguous. Trimming took off 2 bases at V and 9 bases at J, with 8 bases between the two ends. This CDR3 region has 12 residues. CDR1 is SNHLY and CDR2 is FYNNEI in the germline V gene. CDR3 in amino acids: CASSETPIEQFF. CDR3 coding DNA: TGTGCCAGCAGTGAAACGCCTATTGAGCAGTTCTTC.

The V call is TRBV29-1, the J call TRBJ1-1, with TRBD1 as a possible D gene (5 bases). Germline V gene sequence: CDR1 SQVTM, CDR2 ANQGSEA. The V gene lost 6 bases and the J gene lost 4 bases, with 15 bases spanning the gap. The CDR3 loop spans 13 amino acids. CDR3 DNA sequence: TGCAGCGTGAAAGGGGTAGTGGGCACTGAAGCTTTCTTT. As protein: CSVKGVVGTEAFF.

The genes are TRBV18 and TRBJ1-2; TRBD1 is a possible D gene (5 bases). CDR3 length: 16 amino acids. The V end was cut by 3 bases, the J end by 0 bases, with 14 bases between. Germline V gene sequence: CDR1 KGHSH, CDR2 LQKENI. CDR3: CASSPRTGPANYGYTF. The CDR3 DNA reads TGTGCCAGCTCACCTCGCACAGGACCCGCTAACTATGGCTACACCTTC.

The genes are TRBV3-1 (or the pseudogene TRBV3-2) and TRBJ2-1; no definite D call. V lost 3 bases and J lost 0, with 6 bases in between. CDR3 length equals 14 residues. Germline V CDR1 and CDR2: LGHDT, YNNKEL (reference sequence). The CDR3 sequence: CASSHASSYNEQFF. The CDR3 region has the DNA TGTGCCAGCAGCCATGCCAGCTCCTACAATGAGCAGTTCTTC.

The chain has TRBV3-1 (or the pseudogene TRBV3-2) and TRBJ2-2; weak D call: TRBD1 (6 bases). The CDR3 extends over 14 amino acids. Trimming shortened V by 5 bases and J by 4 bases, and 11 bases separated the two germline ends. CDR1 is LGHDT and CDR2 is YNNKEL in the germline V gene (reference sequence). The CDR3 nucleotides read TGTGCCAGCAGCTCTCAGGGGTCCACCGGGGAGCTGTTTTTT. It is translated as CASSSQGSTGELFF.

This clone was found once. The CDR3 DNA reads as TGCGCCAGCAGCTTATGGACAGGGTTCCGGGAGAGGGAGACCCAGTACTTC. This codes for CASSLWTGFRERETQYF. This chain joins TRBV5-1 and TRBJ2-5; 8 nucleotides match TRBD1. V dropped 2 bases and J dropped 5; count of bases not matched to a gene: 14. CDR1 is SGHRS and CDR2 is YFSETQ in the germline V gene. The CDR3 loop spans 17 amino acids.

V gene TRBV4-3 combines with J gene TRBJ1-6, with TRBD1 matching over 7 bases. The CDR3 consists of 14 residues. V lost 4 bases to trimming and J lost 7 bases; unmatched junction nucleotides: 4. Germline V gene data show CDR1 as LGHNA and CDR2 as YSLEER. The CDR3 nucleotides are TGCGCCAGCAGCCTCAGGGGGTCGAATTCACCCCTCCACTTT. Its translation: CASSLRGSNSPLHF.

CDR3 region: CASSESYNTEAFF. The CDR3 DNA reads as TGTGCCAGCAGTGAAAGCTACAACACTGAAGCTTTCTTT. The V gene is TRBV6-1, the J gene TRBJ1-1; D not resolved. This CDR3 is 13 amino acids long. Between the trimmed V and J ends, which lost 2 bases and 2 bases, there was a span of 6 bases. Looked up from germline, CDR1 is MNHNS and CDR2 is SASEGT.

V gene TRBV4-3 combines with J gene TRBJ1-6; D uncertain. Trimming removed 0 bases at V and 1 base at J, with 13 bases between. Germline-derived CDR1 and CDR2 are LGHNA and YSLEER. The CDR3 extends over 18 amino acids. CDR3 sequence reads: CASSQEVRGVSYNSPLHF. Written as DNA, the CDR3 is TGCGCCAGCAGCCAAGAGGTTAGAGGAGTTTCCTATAATTCACCCCTCCACTTT.

The chain employs TRBV6-1 and TRBJ2-7, with 7 bases identical to TRBD1. The germline gives CDR1 MNHNS, CDR2 SASEGT. Unmatched junction bases numbered 4, after V lost 1 base and J lost 1 base. The CDR3 spans 15 residues. The CDR3 DNA is TGTGCCAGCAGTGAAGGTTGGGACAGTTCCTACGAGCAGTACTTC. Translating gives CASSEGWDSSYEQYF.

This clone appeared a few times. V is TRBV5-6 and J is TRBJ2-5; D gene uncertain. CDR3 length: 13 residues. Between the trimmed V and J ends, which lost 0 bases and 3 bases, there was a span of 6 bases. The germline gives CDR1 SGHDT, CDR2 YYEEEE. CDR3 region: CASSLVSEETQYF. The DNA of the CDR3 is TGTGCCAGCAGCTTGGTATCCGAAGAGACCCAGTACTTC.

CDR3: CASSLGANTDTQYF. CDR3 DNA sequence: TGTGCCAGCAGCTTAGGTGCTAATACAGATACGCAGTATTTT. V is TRBV7-2 and J is TRBJ2-3; D gene unclear. V was shortened by 1 base and J by 3 bases, with 8 bases between the two germline ends. The germline gives CDR1 SGHTA, CDR2 FQGNSA. The CDR3 runs to 14 residues.

The rearrangement links TRBV5-4 to TRBJ1-1; TRBD1 might be the D (5 bases). The CDR3 extends over 17 amino acids. CDR1 is SGHNT and CDR2 is YYREEE in the germline V gene (reference sequence). Trimming took 1 base from V and 4 from J, leaving 20 bases between them. The CDR3, as DNA: TGTGCCAGCAGCTTGCTGCATGCGGCAGGGCGGAGCACTGAAGCTTTCTTT. This encodes CASSLLHAAGRSTEAFF.

This chain's CDR3 is CASSVRLAGVQETQYF. The CDR3 DNA follows: TGTGCCAGCAGCGTTCGACTAGCGGGGGTCCAAGAGACCCAGTACTTC. The rearrangement uses TRBV7-2 and TRBJ2-5; TRBD2 aligns across 12 bases. Germline CDR1 is SGHTA and CDR2 is FQGNSA. CDR3 size: 16 residues. V dropped 5 bases and J dropped 1; count of bases not matched to a gene: 5. Full variable domain (remainder filled in from reference TRBV7-2 and TRBJ2-5): GAGVSQSPSNKVTEKGKDVELRCDPISGHTALYWYRQSLGQGLEFLIYFQGNSAPDKSGLPSDRFSAERTGGSVSTLTIQRTQQEDSAVYLCASSVRLAGVQETQYFGPGTRLLVL.

The sample holds a few counts of this clone. The sample carries other DNA sequences with the same CDR3. The J gene is TRBJ2-7, the V gene TRBV6-5, with D unresolved. CDR3 length equals 11 residues. Germline values: CDR1 MNHEY, CDR2 SVGAGI. V lost 2 bases and J lost 4, with 3 bases in between. The DNA of the CDR3 is TGTGCCAGCAGTTACCGGTACGAGCAGTACTTC. This gives the protein CASSYRYEQYF.

The chain employs TRBV7-2 and TRBJ1-6; 7 bases agree with TRBD1. Unmatched junction bases numbered 6, after V lost 6 bases and J lost 1 base. The germline V gene has CDR1 SGHTA and CDR2 FQGNSA. This CDR3 comprises 16 residues. The CDR3 reads CASRDWGQSYNSPLHF. The CDR3 DNA is TGTGCCAGCAGGGACTGGGGACAGTCCTATAATTCACCCCTCCACTTT.

This clone was seen only once. The genes are TRBV27 and TRBJ1-4; D gene unclear. The CDR3 consists of 15 residues. The V gene lost 0 bases and the J gene lost 6 bases, with 11 bases spanning the gap. Germline values: CDR1 MNHEY, CDR2 SMNVEV (reference sequence). In nucleotides, the CDR3 is TGTGCCAGCAGTTTATCTGGGAGATCGGATGAAAAACTGTTTTTT. Its protein is CASSLSGRSDEKLFF.

The rearrangement links TRBV6-2 or TRBV6-3 to TRBJ2-6, with D unclear. The V and J ends lost 5 bases and 4 bases respectively, with 12 bases between them. CDR1 and CDR2 (germline): MNHEY, SVGEGT. The length of the CDR3 is 15 residues. The CDR3 DNA follows: TGTGCCAGCAGTCCCCGAAACTTGGGGGCCAACGTCCTGACTTTC. This sequence encodes CASSPRNLGANVLTF.

The gene calls are TRBV29-1 and TRBJ2-1; possibly TRBD2 for D (7 bases). The CDR3 covers 12 residues. V lost 7 bases, J lost 6 bases, and 13 bases lay in between. From germline, CDR1 is SQVTM and CDR2 ANQGSEA. CDR3 in amino acids: CSGGGGGNEQFF. The DNA of the CDR3 is TGCAGCGGAGGGGGGGGAGGCAATGAGCAGTTCTTC.

The chain employs TRBV12-5 and TRBJ2-3, with TRBD1 matching 8 bases. The germline gives CDR1 LGHNT, CDR2 FRNRAP. There are 15 residues in the CDR3. V dropped 6 bases and J dropped 2; count of bases not matched to a gene: 7. This CDR3 is CASGSGQGHTDTQYF. The CDR3, as DNA: TGTGCTAGTGGCTCTGGACAGGGTCACACAGATACGCAGTATTTT. The full variable domain, completed using reference TRBV12-5 and TRBJ2-3, is DARVTQTPRHKVTEMGQEVTMRCQPILGHNTVFWYRQTMMQGLELLAYFRNRAPLDDSGMPKDRFSAEMPDATLATLKIQPSEPRDSAVYFCASGSGQGHTDTQYFGPGTRLTVL.

In this sample, this clone turned up a few times. V is TRBV25-1 and J is TRBJ1-4; 9 positions match TRBD1. The CDR3 covers 16 residues. CDR1 MGHDK and CDR2 SYGVNS come from the germline V gene. The V segment lost 3 bases and the J segment 5 bases; nucleotides outside the gene matches: 7. The CDR3 DNA reads as TGTGCCAGCAGTGATTCTACCGGGACAGGGAATGAAAAACTGTTTTTT. This sequence encodes CASSDSTGTGNEKLFF.

The rearrangement links TRBV18 to TRBJ2-5; 7 bases line up with TRBD1. This CDR3 spans 14 amino acids. The trim removed 0 bases at V and 4 bases at J, leaving 2 bases unmatched. Germline-derived CDR1 and CDR2 are KGHSH and LQKENI. DNA of the CDR3: TGTGCCAGCTCACCACCGTACAGGGGAGAGACCCAGTACTTC. It yields the protein CASSPPYRGETQYF.